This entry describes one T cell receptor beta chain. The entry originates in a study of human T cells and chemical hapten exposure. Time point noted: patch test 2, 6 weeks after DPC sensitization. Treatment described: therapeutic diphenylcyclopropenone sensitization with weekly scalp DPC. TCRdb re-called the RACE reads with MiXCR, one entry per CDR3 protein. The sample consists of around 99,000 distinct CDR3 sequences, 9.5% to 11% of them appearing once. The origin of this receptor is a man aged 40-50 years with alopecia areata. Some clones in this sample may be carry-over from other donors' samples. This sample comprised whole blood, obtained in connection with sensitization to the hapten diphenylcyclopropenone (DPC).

In nucleotides, the CDR3 is TGTGCCAGCAGCGGCGGGACTCACCGACCTCATGAGCAGTTCTTC. It is translated as CASSGGTHRPHEQFF. The chain couples TRBV11-3 to TRBJ2-1; D might be TRBD2 (6 bases). CDR3 size: 15 residues. Germline V gives CDR1 SGHNT, CDR2 YENEEA. V was pared by 5 bases and J by 8 bases, with 19 bases between. Full variable domain (rest looked up from reference TRBV11-3 and TRBJ2-1): EAGVVQSPRYKIIEKKQPVAFWCNPISGHNTLYWYLQNLGQGPELLIRYENEEAVDDSQLPKDRFSAERLKGVDSTLKIQPAELGDSAVYLCASSGGTHRPHEQFFGPGTRLTVL.